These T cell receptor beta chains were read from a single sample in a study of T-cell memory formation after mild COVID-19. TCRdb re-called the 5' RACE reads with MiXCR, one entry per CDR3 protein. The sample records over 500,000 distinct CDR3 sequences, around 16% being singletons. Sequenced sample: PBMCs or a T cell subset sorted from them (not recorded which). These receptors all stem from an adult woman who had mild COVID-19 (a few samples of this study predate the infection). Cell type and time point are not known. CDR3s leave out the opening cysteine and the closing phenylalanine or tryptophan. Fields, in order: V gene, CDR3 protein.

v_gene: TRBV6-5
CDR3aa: ASRLDRGQGNEQF

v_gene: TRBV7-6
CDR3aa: ATRATGAVEAGELF

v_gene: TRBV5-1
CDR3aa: ASSFPGSYSNQPQH

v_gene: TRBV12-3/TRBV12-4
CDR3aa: ASIPGGAKNIQY

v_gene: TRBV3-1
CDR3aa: ASSPWARRANTEAF

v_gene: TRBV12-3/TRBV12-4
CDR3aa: ASSLSGALSYEQY

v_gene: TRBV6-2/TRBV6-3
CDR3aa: ASSYEGPGELF

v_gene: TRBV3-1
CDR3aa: ASSPGIHSNQPQH

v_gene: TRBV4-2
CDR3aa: ASSHLRTSGGMDTQY

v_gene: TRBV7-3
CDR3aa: ASSSNLVGGPRGANVLT

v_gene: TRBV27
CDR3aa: ASSLRVGETQY

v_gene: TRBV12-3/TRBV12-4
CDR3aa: ASSLFGGNTEAF

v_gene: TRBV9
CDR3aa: ASSVGNRDGEQY

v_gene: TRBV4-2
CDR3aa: ASSQDLSWNTEAF

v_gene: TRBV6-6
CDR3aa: ASSYTGQGAVGTEAF

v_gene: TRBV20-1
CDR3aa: SAREVGMVYGYT

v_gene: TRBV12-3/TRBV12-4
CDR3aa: ASSFVLGKTQY

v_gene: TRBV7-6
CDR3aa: ASSSRDFASTDTQY

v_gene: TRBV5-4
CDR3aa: ASSAGQTNYGYT

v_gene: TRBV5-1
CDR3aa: ASSLEPGQGSYEQY

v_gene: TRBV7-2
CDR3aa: ASSPHSIQETQY

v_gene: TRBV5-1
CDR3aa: ASSLVVGGDTGELF

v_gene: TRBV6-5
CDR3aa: ASSPPGRPQETQY

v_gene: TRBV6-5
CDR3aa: ASQGTGSYEQY

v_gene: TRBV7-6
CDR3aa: ASSPRTSGGTYNEQF

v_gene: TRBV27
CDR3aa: ASSLYRADEQF

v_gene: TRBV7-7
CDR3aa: ASSRETRAQETQY

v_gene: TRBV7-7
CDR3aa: ASSLEGGYEQF

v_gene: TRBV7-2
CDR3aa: ASSLAGSGIYNEQF

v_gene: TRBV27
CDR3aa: ASSPLGTSGNEQF

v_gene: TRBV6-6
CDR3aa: ASSYSVGGPTEAF

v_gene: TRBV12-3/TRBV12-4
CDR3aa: ASNSLAASTDTQY

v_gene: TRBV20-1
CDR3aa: SARWLAGGPRETQY

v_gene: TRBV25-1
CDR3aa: ASSPGWIAGVYEQY

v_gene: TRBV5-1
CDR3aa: ASSLSRTAYEQY

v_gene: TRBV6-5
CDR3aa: ASSWGLAYTGELF

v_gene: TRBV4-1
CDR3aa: ASSQVTSSGGFTDTQY

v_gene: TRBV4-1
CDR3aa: ASSRLAGGLAGELF

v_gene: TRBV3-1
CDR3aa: ASSHLSFGGDTEAF

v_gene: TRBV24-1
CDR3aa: ATSDSRATYQETQY

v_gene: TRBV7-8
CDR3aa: ASSPGMGPEQY

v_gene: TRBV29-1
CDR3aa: SVEGGQPTTDTQY

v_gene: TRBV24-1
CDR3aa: ATAGTSILNEQF

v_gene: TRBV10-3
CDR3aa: AISDYPRPGSSYEQY